One sample yielded the 22 T cell receptor beta chains listed below, sequenced in a study of CD8 T cells in ankylosing spondylitis. From the 5' RACE reads, TCRdb called clonotypes with MiXCR, one entry per CDR3 protein. The sample has 200,000 or so distinct CDR3 sequences, roughly 26% seen once. Sequenced sample: blood, either unsorted or a sorted T cell fraction (not recorded which). Receptors originate from a male donor with ankylosing spondylitis or in good health (not recorded which).

This clonotype was seen many times. This sequence joins TRBV3-1 and TRBJ1-1; D is ambiguous. CDR1 and CDR2 from the germline V gene are LGHDT and YNNKEL (reference sequence). The length of the CDR3 is 15 residues. Trimming took 1 base from V and 0 from J, leaving 9 bases between them. CDR3 bases: TGTGCCAGCAGCCAAGTCGCAATCATGAACACTGAAGCTTTCTTT. As protein: CASSQVAIMNTEAFF.

This clonotype was recorded a few times. The gene calls are TRBV5-5 and TRBJ2-7, with D tentatively TRBD1 (6 bases). With 8 bases removed from V and 4 bases from J, the gap between germline ends came to 19 bases. There are 14 residues in the CDR3. Germline V lookup: CDR1 SGHKS, CDR2 YYEKEE (reference sequence). The CDR3 nucleotides read TGTGCCAGGCTTTACAGGGTGCCGCTATACGAGCAGTACTTC. The encoded protein is CARLYRVPLYEQYF.

This clonotype was seen many times. This chain joins TRBV4-1 and TRBJ2-2; tentatively, D is TRBD1 (6 bases). Looked up from germline, CDR1 is MGHRA and CDR2 is YSYEKL. This CDR3 comprises 19 residues. V was cut by 4 bases and J by 4 bases, with 25 bases left in between. The CDR3 DNA reads TGCGCCAGCAGCCCCTATTTCCCCTGCTGGGGACACCTCACCGGGGAGCTGTTTTTT. It yields the protein CASSPYFPCWGHLTGELFF.

This clonotype was seen at least ten times. CDR3 DNA: TGCGCCAGCAGCTTAAGATCCTACAATGAGCAGTTCTTC. The encoded protein is CASSLRSYNEQFF. V and J are TRBV5-1 and TRBJ2-1; D gene unclear. This CDR3 spans 13 amino acids. CDR1 is SGHRS and CDR2 is YFSETQ in the germline V gene. V was cut by 2 bases and J by 1 base, with 4 bases left in between.

On this clonotype: One end of the junction does not line up with germline, which may come from a read error. This chain links TRBV12-3 or TRBV12-4 with TRBJ2-3; TRBD2 matches at 12 bases. The CDR3 spans 19 residues. The CDR3 nucleotides read TGTGCCATCAGTTTGGGACTAGCGGGCTACCGGGCCAGCACAGATACGCAGTATTTT. Protein product: CAISLGLAGYRASTDTQYF.

This clonotype was observed at least ten times. CDR3 in DNA: TGTGCCACCAGTGATGCTCGCTCGGAGACCCAGTACTTC. It codes for CATSDARSETQYF. V and J are TRBV24-1 and TRBJ2-5; D gene ambiguous. CDR3 length: 13 residues. V gave up 3 bases and J gave up 5 bases, with 9 bases separating them. Germline-derived CDR1 and CDR2 are KGHDR and SFDVKD.

This clonotype has a count of ten or more. The chain has TRBV12-3 or TRBV12-4 and TRBJ1-2; tentative D call: TRBD1 (5 bases). V lost 3 bases, J lost 0 bases, and 8 bases lay in between. The CDR3 runs 14 residues. The CDR3 nucleotides read TGTGCCAGCAGTTTTTCAGGGACTAACTATGGCTACACCTTC. Translating it yields CASSFSGTNYGYTF.

V is TRBV10-3 and J is TRBJ1-2; 9 bases map to TRBD1. Germline V gene data show CDR1 as ENHRY and CDR2 as SYGVKD. With V trimmed by 6 bases and J by 2 bases, 7 bases remained unmatched. The CDR3 loop spans 15 amino acids. The CDR3 coding sequence is TGTGCCATCAGACTCGGACAGGGGCCCAACTATGGCTACACCTTC. This encodes CAIRLGQGPNYGYTF.

This clonotype has just a few counts. One junction end does not reproduce the germline sequence, and a read error may be involved. The rearrangement uses TRBV14 and TRBJ2-1; 7 bases are shared with TRBD1. Per germline, CDR1 SGHDN and CDR2 FVKESK. The CDR3 has 13 residues. CDR3 sequence: CASSQEQGTRVLF. The CDR3 DNA sequence: TGTGCCAGCAGCCAAGAACAGGGGACGAGGGTGCTCTTC.

This clonotype has more than one count but fewer than ten. The chain carries TRBV4-2 and TRBJ2-1, with 9 bases aligning to TRBD2. The CDR3 spans 16 residues. V dropped 1 base and J dropped 4; count of bases not matched to a gene: 5. The germline gives CDR1 LGHNA, CDR2 YNFKEQ. CDR3 sequence reads: CASSQGASGTYNEQFF. CDR3 bases: TGTGCCAGCAGCCAAGGCGCTAGCGGGACTTACAATGAGCAGTTCTTC.

CDR3 sequence reads: CSATLLGYEQYF. The CDR3 DNA sequence: TGCAGTGCCACCCTACTTGGTTACGAGCAGTACTTC. The chain carries TRBV20-1 and TRBJ2-7; D is unresolved. Per the germline V gene, CDR1 is DFQATT and CDR2 is SNEGSKA (reference sequence). V was cut by 6 bases and J by 4 bases, with 13 bases left in between. CDR3 length equals 12 residues.

This clonotype was observed at least ten times. This chain connects TRBV20-1 to TRBJ2-1; no clear D. V was clipped by 3 bases and J by 7 bases, with 16 bases between them. CDR1 is DFQATT and CDR2 is SNEGSKA in the germline V gene (reference sequence). This CDR3 is 14 amino acids long. The CDR3 DNA reads as TGCAGTGCTAGCAAAGGAGACCTGTGGAATGAGCAGTTCTTC. Amino acids: CSASKGDLWNEQFF.

About this clonotype itself: This may come from a read error, since a much larger clone is one base off. The chain joins TRBV2 to TRBJ2-2; D is perhaps TRBD1 or TRBD2 (5 bases each). Germline CDR1 SNHLY, CDR2 FYNNEI. CDR3 length equals 15 residues. This chain's CDR3 is CASSEAEADTGALFF. The CDR3 coding sequence is TGTGCCAGCAGTGAAGCTGAGGCGGACACCGGGGCGCTGTTTTTT.

This clonotype was recorded at least ten times. The chain carries TRBV21-1 and TRBJ1-1; whether TRBD1, the table's D call, matches the DNA was not checked. TRBV21-1 is reported as a pseudogene. This CDR3 is 17 amino acids long. Here the CDR3 reads CASSKQCSQGKNTEAFF. The CDR3 DNA reads as TGTGCCAGCAGCAAACAATGTAGTCAGGGAAAGAACACTGAAGCTTTCTTT.

Ten or more counts support this clonotype. The rearrangement uses TRBV3-1 and TRBJ2-1, with TRBD2 identical over 8 bases. V shed 4 bases and J 13 bases; nucleotides not matched to a gene: 6. CDR1 is LGHDT, CDR2 YNNKEL, per germline (reference sequence). The CDR3 sequence is 12 residues long. Written as DNA, the CDR3 is TGTGCCAGCAGCCTAACAGCGGGAGAACAGTTCTTC. Amino acid sequence: CASSLTAGEQFF.

The sample holds many counts of this clonotype. This sequence joins TRBV20-1 and TRBJ1-1, with D tentatively TRBD1 (6 bases). The CDR3 is made up of 12 amino acids. Trimming removed 5 bases from V and 5 bases from J, with 12 bases in between. The germline V gene encodes CDR1 DFQATT and CDR2 SNEGSKA (reference sequence). CDR3 sequence reads: CSAGGGGTEAFF. In DNA form, the CDR3 reads TGCAGTGCTGGGGGAGGGGGAACTGAAGCTTTCTTT.

This clonotype showed up many times. This chain connects TRBV28 to TRBJ2-5; D not resolved. V dropped 5 bases and J dropped 6 bases, with 19 bases sitting between them. Germline V gene sequence: CDR1 MDHEN, CDR2 SYDVKM. The CDR3 is 15 residues long. CDR3 sequence: CASSPPSGLMKTQYF. CDR3 in DNA: TGTGCCAGCAGTCCCCCGTCTGGGCTTATGAAGACCCAGTACTTC. Based on the CDR3 plus reference TRBV28 and TRBJ2-5, the full variable domain is DVKVTQSSRYLVKRTGEKVFLECVQDMDHENMFWYRQDPGLGLRLIYFSYDVKMKEKGDIPEGYSVSREKKERFSLILESASTNQTSMYLCASSPPSGLMKTQYFGPGTRLLVL.

This clonotype showed up many times. This chain connects TRBV10-3 to TRBJ1-6, with TRBD1 matching 9 bases. This CDR3 is 14 amino acids long. The germline CDR1 and CDR2 sequences are ENHRY and SYGVKD. V dropped 6 bases and J dropped 7; count of bases not matched to a gene: 4. The CDR3 loop is CAIRGTGINSPLHF. The CDR3 DNA sequence: TGTGCCATCAGAGGGACAGGGATCAATTCACCCCTCCACTTT.

This clonotype was observed many times. The V gene is TRBV28, the J gene TRBJ1-5; the D is unclear. Germline CDR1 and CDR2: MDHEN and SYDVKM. Deletions cut 5 bases from V and 11 bases from J, with 19 bases between. This CDR3 has 14 residues. This chain's CDR3 is CASSVPRATETQHF. The CDR3 DNA reads as TGTGCCAGCAGTGTCCCCCGGGCCACCGAGACCCAGCATTTT.

This clonotype was recorded many times. CDR3 coding DNA: TGTGCCAGCAGTTTACCTCGACAGGCACGGGGGGCCAACGTCCTGACTTTC. This translates into CASSLPRQARGANVLTF. The chain recombines TRBV28 with TRBJ2-6, with D maybe TRBD1 (6 bases). The germline V gene encodes CDR1 MDHEN and CDR2 SYDVKM. This CDR3 has 17 residues. Trimming stripped 2 bases from V and 4 bases from J, with 15 bases between.

This clonotype came up a few times. The V gene is TRBV7-9, the J gene TRBJ1-2; weak D call: TRBD1 (6 bases). The CDR3 is made up of 15 amino acids. CDR1 and CDR2 from the germline V gene are SEHNR and FQNEAQ (reference sequence). Trimming pared 4 bases from V and 0 bases from J, leaving 12 bases between. The CDR3 DNA reads as TGTGCCAGCAGCTGGCTGGACAGAACTAACTATGGCTACACCTTC. Translation: CASSWLDRTNYGYTF. Using reference TRBV7-9 and TRBJ1-2 for the parts outside the CDR3, the full variable domain is DTGVSQNPRHKITKRGQNVTFRCDPISEHNRLYWYRQTLGQGPEFLTYFQNEAQLEKSRLLSDRFSAERPKGSFSTLEIQRTEQGDSAMYLCASSWLDRTNYGYTFGSGTRLTVV.

The chain uses TRBV20-1 and TRBJ2-7, with TRBD2 matching 8 bases. The CDR3 spans 14 residues. CDR1 DFQATT and CDR2 SNEGSKA come from the germline V gene (reference sequence). The V and J ends lost 6 bases and 4 bases, in that order; junction bases with no gene match: 11. CDR3 in DNA: TGCAGTGCCCCAAACCAGCGGGAGCCTTACGAGCAGTACTTC. Translated: CSAPNQREPYEQYF.